The 16 T cell receptor beta chains below all came from one sample that was sequenced in a study of CD8+ T cells in alopecia areata. It was cDNA, reverse transcribed from extracted RNA, that served as the sequencing template. Measured with immunoSEQ multiplex PCR; TCRdb has only the in-frame clones, and not every one. Of over 150,000 clones in the sample, approximately 60% were seen once. Specimen: CD8+ T cells sorted from blood. These TCRs come from a human donor in good health.

The CDR3 is CSARTGGGGEQYF. Written as DNA, the CDR3 is TGCAGCGCTCGGACAGGGGGAGGGGGAGAGCAGTACTTC. J is TRBJ2-7 and V is TRBV29-1; 10 bases are a match to TRBD1. The CDR3 loop spans 13 amino acids. From germline, CDR1 is SQVTM and CDR2 ANQGSEA. J was trimmed by 7 bases and V by 7 bases; bases with no gene match: 10.

J is TRBJ2-5 and V is TRBV9, with unresolved D. Germline CDR1 reads SGDLS; CDR2 reads YYNGEE. CDR3 length: 11 amino acids. Between the trimmed V and J ends, which lost 5 bases and 7 bases, there was a span of 9 bases. The chain's CDR3 is CASSDGGTQYF. The CDR3 DNA sequence: TGTGCCAGCAGTGACGGTGGGACCCAGTACTTC.

V gene TRBV18 combines with J gene TRBJ2-3; D possibly corresponds to TRBD2 (6 bases). Per germline, CDR1 KGHSH and CDR2 LQKENI. V was cut by 3 bases and J by 1 base, with 14 bases left in between. The length of the CDR3 is 16 residues. The CDR3 region is CASSPFQTGGTDTQYF. CDR3 bases: TGTGCCAGCTCACCGTTTCAAACGGGGGGCACAGATACGCAGTATTTT.

This clone turned up a few times. The CDR3 region has the DNA TGTGCCAGCAGCCCCCGGGACGGTCGGGGAAGCAATGAGCAGTTCTTC. It specifies CASSPRDGRGSNEQFF. V usage is TRBV28 and J usage is TRBJ2-1, with D perhaps assigned TRBD1 or TRBD2 (5 bases each). The CDR3 length is 16 residues. Germline CDR1 is MDHEN and CDR2 is SYDVKM. Trimming removed 6 bases at V and 6 bases at J, with 21 bases between.

The table lists this clone with a count of one. The chain joins TRBV30 to TRBJ2-2; 9 nucleotides line up with TRBD1. Germline CDR1 and CDR2: GTSNPN and SVGIG (reference sequence). J was trimmed by 2 bases and V by 5 bases; bases with no gene match: 9. CDR3 length: 16 residues. CDR3 protein: CAWLQPGQGNTGELFF. Here the CDR3 DNA reads TGTGCCTGGTTACAACCGGGACAGGGCAACACCGGGGAGCTGTTTTTT.

This clone was seen a few times. The chain uses TRBV7-9 and TRBJ1-1; D gene uncertain. Germline-derived CDR1 and CDR2 are SEHNR and FQNEAQ (reference sequence). V lost 1 base and J lost 1, with 4 bases in between. The CDR3 is 13 amino acids. CDR3 bases: TGTGCCAGCAGCTTAGAAGAGAACACTGAAGCTTTCTTT. As protein: CASSLEENTEAFF. Full variable domain (outside the CDR3, taken from reference TRBV7-9 and TRBJ1-1): DTGVSQNPRHKITKRGQNVTFRCDPISEHNRLYWYRQTLGQGPEFLTYFQNEAQLEKSRLLSDRFSAERPKGSFSTLEIQRTEQGDSAMYLCASSLEENTEAFFGQGTRLTVV.

This chain links TRBV5-6 with TRBJ2-1, with D uncertain. Trimming left V 1 base short and J 0 bases short, with 5 bases between. The CDR3 consists of 14 residues. Per germline, CDR1 SGHDT and CDR2 YYEEEE. Here the CDR3 DNA reads TGTGCCAGCAGCTTGTACAGCTCCTACAATGAGCAGTTCTTC. Translating gives CASSLYSSYNEQFF.

The J gene is TRBJ1-1, the V gene TRBV25-1; D perhaps matches TRBD1 (6 bases). CDR1 MGHDK and CDR2 SYGVNS come from the germline V gene. The CDR3 loop spans 14 amino acids. Trimming cost V 5 bases and J 5 bases, with 15 bases left between them. CDR3 protein: CASSPLSGATEAFF. CDR3 sequence (DNA): TGTGCCAGCAGTCCTCTTTCAGGGGCTACTGAAGCTTTCTTT.

V usage is TRBV4-1 and J usage is TRBJ1-2; the D gene is possibly TRBD1 (5 bases). V was clipped by 0 bases and J by 3 bases, with 11 bases between them. The CDR3 runs to 15 residues. From germline, CDR1 is MGHRA and CDR2 YSYEKL. DNA for the CDR3: TGCGCCAGCAGCCAAGAACAGGCTGTCCACTATGGCTACACCTTC. Its protein is CASSQEQAVHYGYTF.

CDR3 residues: CSVSNWRRGMNTEAFF. The CDR3, as DNA: TGCAGCGTTTCCAATTGGCGCAGAGGGATGAACACTGAAGCTTTCTTT. The J gene is TRBJ1-1, the V gene TRBV29-1; D is undetermined. Germline V gene sequence: CDR1 SQVTM, CDR2 ANQGSEA. The CDR3 has 16 residues. V lost 5 bases to trimming and J lost 0 bases, with 19 bases between them.

This clone was counted a few times. The chain is built from TRBV23-1 and TRBJ1-1, with a weak D call TRBD1 (5 bases). TRBV23-1 is an ORF for which the function is uncertain. The CDR3 spans 16 residues. Trimming removed 3 bases at V and 5 bases at J, with 19 bases between. Here the CDR3 DNA reads TGCGCCAGCAGTCAGAAACCAGGGCCTGGAGGAACTGAAGCTTTCTTT. Its protein is CASSQKPGPGGTEAFF.

V usage is TRBV6-5 and J usage is TRBJ1-2; TRBD1 matches 11 bases. V dropped 6 bases and J dropped 7; count of bases not matched to a gene: 4. The CDR3 is 13 residues long. CDR1 is MNHEY, CDR2 SVGAGI, per germline. The CDR3 spells CASSWTGGVGYTF. CDR3 DNA sequence: TGTGCCAGCAGCTGGACAGGGGGCGTTGGCTACACCTTC.

J is TRBJ2-5 and V is TRBV6-1, with D hard to call. There are 10 residues in the CDR3. CDR1 is MNHNS, CDR2 SASEGT, per germline. V gave up 0 bases and J gave up 12 bases, with 5 bases separating them. CDR3 sequence: CASSEARKYF. The CDR3, as DNA: TGTGCCAGCAGTGAAGCCCGAAAGTACTTC.

This clone was seen a handful of times. The chain is built from TRBV10-1 and TRBJ2-7; TRBD2 is a possible D gene (6 bases). Trimming took off 3 bases at V and 5 bases at J, with 17 bases between the two ends. The CDR3 has 15 residues. Germline V CDR1 and CDR2: WNHNN, SYGVQD (reference sequence). The CDR3 is CASSEGGPSSDEQYF. As DNA, the CDR3 is TGCGCCAGCAGTGAAGGAGGGCCCAGTTCGGACGAGCAGTACTTC.

Here the CDR3 reads CSWDRHYGYTF. In nucleotides, the CDR3 is TGCAGCTGGGACAGGCACTATGGCTACACCTTC. The J gene is TRBJ1-2, the V gene TRBV29-1; 8 nucleotides line up with TRBD1. From germline, CDR1 is SQVTM and CDR2 ANQGSEA. The trim removed 8 bases at V and 3 bases at J, leaving 2 bases unmatched. This CDR3 is built from 11 residues.

The chain has TRBV7-7 and TRBJ2-5; D perhaps matches TRBD2 (5 bases). Germline CDR1 reads SSHAT; CDR2 reads FNYEAQ (reference sequence). The CDR3 totals 13 residues. The ends were cut back, 2 bases at V and 5 bases at J, with 9 bases in the middle. Here the CDR3 reads CASSLRGLETQYF. In DNA, the CDR3 is TGTGCCAGCAGCTTACGGGGATTGGAGACCCAGTACTTC.